The 3 T cell receptor beta chains presented below share a single source sample, sequenced in a study of CD8 T cells in Susac syndrome. An input of about 0.5 to 1 ug of RNA was subjected to reverse transcription using random hexamers. TCRdb processed the immunoSEQ multiplex PCR reads anew with MiXCR; each CDR3 protein has one entry. The table lists 200,000 to 250,000 distinct CDR3 sequences, over 85% of them singletons, with about 0.07% in the top ten. Material: CD4+ T cells from PBMCs. Receptors were obtained from a human donor with multiple sclerosis.

This sequence joins TRBV12-3 or TRBV12-4 and TRBJ1-1; 9 bases line up with TRBD1. The trim removed 6 bases at V and 6 bases at J, leaving 23 bases unmatched. CDR3 size: 19 residues. The CDR3 DNA sequence: TGTGCCAGCAGCCCTACCGACTGGTACAGGGGGCTATGGGGCCCTGAAGCTTTCTTT. Translated: CASSPTDWYRGLWGPEAFF.

This clonotype has just one count. V and J are TRBV5-4 and TRBJ2-5, with D perhaps TRBD1 (6 bases). Trimming shortened V by 4 bases and J by 2 bases, and 15 bases separated the two germline ends. The length of the CDR3 is 15 residues. CDR1 is SGHNT, CDR2 YYREEE, per germline (reference sequence). CDR3 loop: CASSTRQELQETQYF. CDR3 DNA sequence: TGTGCCAGCAGCACGAGACAGGAACTACAAGAGACCCAGTACTTC. The complete variable domain, with remaining parts taken from reference TRBV5-4 and TRBJ2-5, reads ETGVTQSPTHLIKTRGQQVTLRCSSQSGHNTVSWYQQALGQGPQFIFQYYREEENGRGNFPPRFSGLQFPNYSSELNVNALELDDSALYLCASSTRQELQETQYFGPGTRLLVL.

The chain couples TRBV20-1 to TRBJ2-7; the D gene is possibly TRBD1 (8 bases). The CDR3 sequence is 15 residues long. The ends were cut back, 0 bases at V and 6 bases at J, with 18 bases in the middle. Germline V lookup: CDR1 DFQATT, CDR2 SNEGSKA (reference sequence). The CDR3 sequence is CSARDPDRGGLEQYF. The CDR3 DNA reads as TGCAGTGCTAGAGATCCCGACAGGGGAGGGCTCGAGCAGTACTTC.